These 4 T cell receptor beta chains share one sample of origin, sequenced in a study of Graves' ophthalmopathy and Graves' hyperthyroidism. Beta-chain TCR CDR3 regions were amplified from RNA transcripts. First-round RT-PCR with HTBI primers preceded a second-round multiplex PCR. TCRdb redid the calling of the multiplex PCR reads with MiXCR, one entry per CDR3 protein. Of 900,000 to 1,200,000 distinct CDR3 sequences listed, roughly 35% were seen once; the top ten hold 11%. The sequenced sample was peripheral blood or thyroid tissue (not recorded which). These receptors were collected from an adult man with Graves' hyperthyroidism.

The CDR3 protein is CASSYRGVNTEAFF. CDR3 DNA: TGTGCCAGCAGTTACAGGGGAGTGAACACTGAAGCTTTCTTT. V is TRBV6-2 or TRBV6-3 and J is TRBJ1-1, with a possible D match to TRBD1 (5 bases). V gave up 2 bases and J gave up 0 bases, with 7 bases separating them. Germline CDR1 is MNHEY and CDR2 is SVGEGT. The CDR3 has 14 amino acids.

This sequence joins TRBV25-1 and TRBJ1-6; D remains unclear. The V end was cut by 5 bases, the J end by 3 bases, with 17 bases between. The CDR3 has 17 residues. Germline V lookup: CDR1 MGHDK, CDR2 SYGVNS. CDR3 region: CASSLGRQAIYNSPLHF. The CDR3 DNA sequence: TGTGCCAGCAGTTTAGGTAGGCAGGCCATCTATAATTCACCCCTCCACTTT.

About this clonotype: A read error may produce the germline difference seen at one junction end. The V call is TRBV11-2, the J call TRBJ1-1; no definite D call. The CDR3 totals 13 residues. The germline V gene has CDR1 SGHAT and CDR2 FQNNGV. The CDR3 sequence is CASSIKGGTETFF. DNA for the CDR3: TGTGCCAGCAGCATAAAGGGAGGCACTGAAACTTTCTTT.

This clonotype was counted at least ten times. CDR3 coding DNA: TGTGCCACCAGTGATGCCCCGCAGCGCAGGCGGGTATATCAGCCCCAGCATTTT. This codes for CATSDAPQRRRVYQPQHF. The chain recombines TRBV24-1 with TRBJ1-5; D not certain. V lost 3 bases and J 5 bases, leaving 22 bases between the germline ends. Germline CDR1 KGHDR, CDR2 SFDVKD. The CDR3 is 18 amino acids.